This TCR beta chain was identified in a study of CD8 T cells in Susac syndrome. The multiple sclerosis control cohort comprised treatment-naive individuals presenting with stable or active relapsing-remitting disease. RNA totalling roughly 0.5 to 1 ug underwent reverse transcription with random hexamers. MiXCR was run by TCRdb on the immunoSEQ multiplex PCR reads, yielding one entry per CDR3 protein. This table holds 120,000 or so distinct CDR3 sequences, just under 95% found once. The V end was cut by 1 base, the J end by 12 bases, with 13 bases between. The CDR3 contains 12 residues. The germline gives CDR1 LGHDT, CDR2 YNNKEL (reference sequence). This clonotype occurred once.

This receptor was identified in a human donor with multiple sclerosis. The chain couples TRBV3-1 to TRBJ2-7; tentatively, D is TRBD1 (5 bases). Specimen: CD4+ T cells from PBMCs. This chain's CDR3 is CASSQGTLDLYF. CDR3 sequence (DNA): TGTGCCAGCAGCCAAGGGACACTTGATTTGTACTTC.